The T cell receptor (beta chain) described here comes from a study of cytomegalovirus exposure and HLA in healthy donors. Looked up from germline, CDR1 is SGHRS and CDR2 is YFSETQ. Trimming left V 0 bases short and J 4 bases short, with 12 bases between. This CDR3 comprises 15 residues. The primer mix had 60 Vbeta and 13 Jbeta primers. The method was immunoSEQ multiplex PCR; TCRdb's version includes in-frame clones alone and lacks a portion of them. The sample holds approximately 190,000 clones, approximately 70% seen once. Regarding the study as a whole: In an earlier analysis, about 87% or about 30%: the productive usage of most TCR beta V segments. Another analysis was done later, and it associated around 16,000 TCR beta sequences with HLA alleles at 0.05 false discovery rate.

A remark on this clone: Its antigen remains unknown.

The receptor was derived from a man aged 40-49 years in good health and CMV-seropositive. Specimen: PBMCs. V is TRBV5-1 and J is TRBJ2-3, with D uncertain. CDR3 protein: CASSLDFLPPDTQYF. The CDR3 DNA reads TGCGCCAGCAGCTTGGATTTCCTACCCCCAGATACGCAGTATTTT. Variable domain in full (rest from reference TRBV5-1 and TRBJ2-3): KAGVTQTPRYLIKTRGQQVTLSCSPISGHRSVSWYQQTPGQGLQFLFEYFSETQRNKGNFPGRFSGRQFSNSRSEMNVSTLELGDSALYLCASSLDFLPPDTQYFGPGTRLTVL.